This passage covers 30 T cell receptor beta chains from one sample sequenced in a study of T cells in narcolepsy. Produced via immunoSEQ multiplex PCR; TCRdb's table is partial and in-frame only. The repertoire includes about 22,000 clones, approximately 80% of them detected once, and 4.2% sits in the top ten. The sample taken for sequencing was memory (CD45RA-) CD4+ T cells from blood. All receptors derive from a human donor in good health.

The V and J genes are TRBV18 and TRBJ2-7; 7 bases line up with TRBD1. Trimming at V came to 5 bases and at J to 0 bases, leaving 7 bases not matched to a gene. Germline-derived CDR1 and CDR2 are KGHSH and LQKENI. The CDR3 loop spans 15 amino acids. CDR3 in DNA: TGTGCCAGCTCAAAAGAGACAGGGAGCTCCTACGAGCAGTACTTC. It translates to CASSKETGSSYEQYF.

The genes are TRBV11-1 and TRBJ1-1; 10 bases line up with TRBD1. With 4 bases clipped from V and 0 bases from J, the junction kept 2 bases outside the gene matches. CDR1 and CDR2 (germline): SGHAT, FQDESV (reference sequence). The CDR3 has 15 residues. Here the CDR3 DNA reads TGTGCCAGCAGCTCCGACAGGGGGCTGAACACTGAAGCTTTCTTT. Its translation: CASSSDRGLNTEAFF. The whole variable domain, remainder taken from reference TRBV11-1 and TRBJ1-1, is EAEVAQSPRYKITEKSQAVAFWCDPISGHATLYWYRQILGQGPELLVQFQDESVVDDSQLPKDRFSAERLKGVDSTLKIQPAELGDSAMYLCASSSDRGLNTEAFFGQGTRLTVV.

The V gene is TRBV2, the J gene TRBJ2-4, with TRBD1 matching 9 bases. Looked up from germline, CDR1 is SNHLY and CDR2 is FYNNEI. The CDR3 is 14 residues long. Unmatched junction bases numbered 3, after V lost 5 bases and J lost 4 bases. The CDR3 is CASSPGTGKNIQYF. The CDR3 nucleotides read TGTGCCAGCAGTCCCGGGACAGGGAAAAACATTCAGTACTTC.

This clone was recorded only once. The chain has TRBV6-1 and TRBJ1-2, with D possibly matching TRBD1 (6 bases). The ends were cut back, 9 bases at V and 3 bases at J, with 17 bases in the middle. Germline CDR1 and CDR2: MNHNS and SASEGT. CDR3 size: 14 residues. CDR3 loop: CASIGVRGDYGYTF. In DNA form, the CDR3 reads TGTGCCAGTATCGGGGTGAGGGGGGACTATGGCTACACCTTC.

This clone came up a few times. J is TRBJ2-5 and V is TRBV5-4, with D perhaps TRBD1 (5 bases). Germline CDR1 and CDR2: SGHNT and YYREEE (reference sequence). The V end was cut by 2 bases, the J end by 4 bases, with 15 bases between. The length of the CDR3 is 15 residues. CDR3 in amino acids: CASSLRGAGRETQYF. For the CDR3, the DNA is TGTGCCAGCAGCTTAAGGGGCGCAGGGCGAGAGACCCAGTACTTC.

The chain uses TRBV6-6 and TRBJ1-1; 7 positions match TRBD1. The CDR3 has 15 amino acids. Germline CDR1 and CDR2: MNHNY and SVGAGI (reference sequence). With V trimmed by 5 bases and J by 4 bases, 10 bases remained unmatched. CDR3 bases: TGTGCCAGCAGTCTTCCCGGGAGGGGGCTCACTGAAGCTTTCTTT. Its protein is CASSLPGRGLTEAFF.

V usage is TRBV9 and J usage is TRBJ2-3; TRBD2 matches at 13 bases. Germline V CDR1 and CDR2: SGDLS, YYNGEE. The CDR3 loop spans 19 amino acids. V was clipped by 4 bases and J by 5 bases; unmatched bases: 16. CDR3 in amino acids: CASSTRLAGGGSAGDTQYF. For the CDR3, the DNA is TGTGCCAGCAGCACCCGACTAGCGGGGGGCGGCTCTGCCGGAGATACGCAGTATTTT.

The chain links TRBV25-1 to TRBJ1-2; a weak D match, TRBD1 (5 bases). The CDR3 runs 14 residues. CDR1 is MGHDK and CDR2 is SYGVNS in the germline V gene. Trimming stripped 1 base from V and 8 bases from J, with 14 bases between. The CDR3 sequence: CASSESRTTIGYTF. In nucleotides, the CDR3 is TGTGCCAGCAGTGAATCCAGGACAACTATCGGCTACACCTTC.

The chain uses TRBV18 and TRBJ2-7, with D perhaps TRBD2 (6 bases). This CDR3 contains 13 residues. The V and J ends lost 3 bases and 6 bases respectively, with 12 bases between them. Germline CDR1 is KGHSH and CDR2 is LQKENI. The CDR3 loop reads CASSPRDGVEQYF. The CDR3 DNA reads TGTGCCAGCTCACCGCGGGATGGGGTCGAGCAGTACTTC.

The CDR3 DNA reads as TGTGCCAGTAGTACCCTCGGGGCTGGAAACACCATATATTTT. Its translation: CASSTLGAGNTIYF. The V and J genes are TRBV19 and TRBJ1-3; D remains unclear. V was clipped by 4 bases and J by 2 bases, with 9 bases between them. The CDR3 runs to 14 residues. Germline values: CDR1 LNHDA, CDR2 SQIVND (reference sequence).

The genes are TRBV7-2 and TRBJ2-3, with 8 positions matching TRBD2. From germline, CDR1 is SGHTA and CDR2 FQGNSA. The CDR3 contains 16 residues. V trimming: 5 bases; J trimming: 6 bases; junction bases outside the gene matches: 13. CDR3 nucleotide sequence: TGTGCCAGCAGCCTTTGGCGCGGGGGGTCGATCGATACGCAGTATTTT. The encoded protein is CASSLWRGGSIDTQYF.

The DNA of the CDR3 is TGTGCCAGCAGCTTATACAGCACTGAAGCTTTCTTT. This translates into CASSLYSTEAFF. The chain employs TRBV11-3 and TRBJ1-1; D is unresolved. Trimming cost V 2 bases and J 4 bases, with 5 bases left between them. The V gene's germline CDR1 is SGHNT and CDR2 YENEEA. This CDR3 is built from 12 residues.

This CDR3 is CASSLGSATGYSPLHF. The CDR3 DNA is TGTGCCAGCAGCTTGGGCAGCGCTACGGGGTATTCACCCCTCCACTTT. V and J are TRBV5-4 and TRBJ1-6; D gene ambiguous. Deletions cut 0 bases from V and 8 bases from J, with 15 bases between. The CDR3 spans 16 residues. The germline V gene has CDR1 SGHNT and CDR2 YYREEE (reference sequence).

Only one count was recorded for this clone. V gene TRBV7-2 combines with J gene TRBJ2-1; the D gene could be TRBD1 or TRBD2 (6 bases each). The germline CDR1 and CDR2 sequences are SGHTA and FQGNSA. The CDR3 consists of 15 residues. V lost 4 bases and J lost 7, with 17 bases in between. The CDR3: CASSWEWGAENEQFF. CDR3 DNA: TGTGCCAGCAGCTGGGAGTGGGGGGCCGAGAATGAGCAGTTCTTC.

This clone was counted once. The chain couples TRBV5-8 to TRBJ2-6; tentative D call: TRBD1 (5 bases). The V gene lost 1 base and the J gene lost 0 bases, with 11 bases spanning the gap. Germline assignment: CDR1 SGHTS and CDR2 YDEGEE. The CDR3 loop spans 17 amino acids. CDR3: CASSLSTDSSGANVLTF. In DNA form, the CDR3 reads TGTGCCAGCAGCTTGTCAACCGACAGCTCTGGGGCCAACGTCCTGACTTTC.

V gene TRBV5-1 combines with J gene TRBJ2-7; the match to TRBD2 covers 9 bases. Germline CDR1 SGHRS, CDR2 YFSETQ. The CDR3 extends over 15 amino acids. The ends lost 6 bases at V and 7 bases at J; junction bases unmatched: 14. CDR3 in DNA: TGCGCCAGCAAACTTCTAGCGGGGTCCCTCGGGGAGCAGTACTTC. Translating gives CASKLLAGSLGEQYF.

DNA of the CDR3: TGTGCCAGCAGTTTATTAGAGTTTGCACAGACTCCACAGAATGAGCAGTTCTTC. It is translated as CASSLLEFAQTPQNEQFF. The V gene is TRBV27, the J gene TRBJ2-1; no clear D gene. Trimming shortened V by 1 base and J by 7 bases, and 23 bases separated the two germline ends. The CDR3 extends over 18 amino acids. Germline CDR1 MNHEY, CDR2 SMNVEV (reference sequence).

The chain links TRBV5-1 to TRBJ2-5; D is perhaps TRBD1 (5 bases). V was pared by 0 bases and J by 2 bases, with 5 bases between. Germline values: CDR1 SGHRS, CDR2 YFSETQ. CDR3 length: 13 residues. The CDR3 loop is CASSLGTQETQYF. The CDR3 DNA sequence: TGCGCCAGCAGCTTGGGGACACAAGAGACCCAGTACTTC.

The chain carries TRBV19 and TRBJ2-4; 7 bases match TRBD1. The CDR3 sequence is 15 residues long. Looked up from germline, CDR1 is LNHDA and CDR2 is SQIVND (reference sequence). V shed 5 bases and J 8 bases; nucleotides not matched to a gene: 12. The CDR3 reads CASSPEGANNYIQYF. CDR3 DNA: TGTGCCAGTAGTCCCGAGGGGGCGAACAACTACATTCAGTACTTC.

The V call is TRBV7-9, the J call TRBJ2-3, with 10 bases aligning to TRBD2. Germline V gene data show CDR1 as SEHNR and CDR2 as FQNEAQ (reference sequence). The V gene end was trimmed by 3 bases and the J gene end by 0 bases; junction bases not matched to a gene: 3. The CDR3 covers 16 residues. Written as DNA, the CDR3 is TGTGCCAGCAGCTTCACAGCGGGGGGGAGCACAGATACGCAGTATTTT. It translates to CASSFTAGGSTDTQYF.

The V and J genes are TRBV10-3 and TRBJ1-1; D gene uncertain. Trimming removed 7 bases at V and 7 bases at J, with 10 bases between. The CDR3 is made up of 11 amino acids. Germline-derived CDR1 and CDR2 are ENHRY and SYGVKD. The CDR3 bases are TGTGCCATCAAAAGTTTGGGTGAAGCTTTCTTT. Translated: CAIKSLGEAFF.

The genes are TRBV10-3 and TRBJ2-7, with TRBD1 matching over 8 bases. Per germline, CDR1 ENHRY and CDR2 SYGVKD. Trimming at V came to 0 bases and at J to 5 bases, leaving 15 bases not matched to a gene. This CDR3 region has 18 residues. CDR3 DNA sequence: TGTGCCATCAGTGAGTCTATCTTAAGGCTACAGGGGGTTAACGAGCAGTACTTC. Amino acids: CAISESILRLQGVNEQYF.

This rearrangement joins TRBV4-2 to TRBJ2-7; perhaps TRBD1 as D (6 bases). Germline V gene lookup returns CDR1 LGHNA and CDR2 YNFKEQ. V was trimmed by 0 bases and J by 0 bases, leaving 15 bases between them. The CDR3 runs 17 residues. CDR3: CASSQDLSQGFSYEQYF. CDR3 sequence (DNA): TGTGCCAGCAGCCAAGATCTTTCGCAGGGGTTCTCCTACGAGCAGTACTTC.

J is TRBJ1-6 and V is TRBV9; D may be TRBD1 (5 bases). The CDR3 is 14 amino acids. In germline, CDR1 is SGDLS, CDR2 YYNGEE. V was pared by 0 bases and J by 7 bases, with 8 bases between. Here the CDR3 DNA reads TGTGCCAGCAGCGTAGTGGGGGTGAATTCACCCCTCCACTTT. Its protein is CASSVVGVNSPLHF.

The chain carries TRBV6-5 and TRBJ2-7, with 8 positions matching TRBD1. The CDR3 runs 15 residues. The trim removed 5 bases at V and 5 bases at J, leaving 11 bases unmatched. CDR1 is MNHEY, CDR2 SVGAGI, per germline. In DNA, the CDR3 is TGTGCCAGCAGTCCAAGGAATCCAGGGGGCCACGAGCAGTACTTC. Translated: CASSPRNPGGHEQYF.

The chain is built from TRBV2 and TRBJ2-3; weak D call: TRBD2 (6 bases). V gave up 3 bases and J gave up 6 bases, with 10 bases separating them. The germline V gene has CDR1 SNHLY and CDR2 FYNNEI. The CDR3 runs 13 residues. The CDR3 loop is CASSDRGLDTQYF. In DNA form, the CDR3 reads TGTGCCAGCAGTGATAGGGGACTTGATACGCAGTATTTT. Variable domain in full (rest from reference TRBV2 and TRBJ2-3): EPEVTQTPSHQVTQMGQEVILRCVPISNHLYFYWYRQILGQKVEFLVSFYNNEISEKSEIFDDQFSVERPDGSNFTLKIRSTKLEDSAMYFCASSDRGLDTQYFGPGTRLTVL.

The rearrangement uses TRBV19 and TRBJ2-1; TRBD2 agrees at 14 bases. CDR1 is LNHDA, CDR2 SQIVND, per germline (reference sequence). With 3 bases clipped from V and 7 bases from J, the junction kept 11 bases outside the gene matches. The CDR3 runs 18 residues. The CDR3 coding sequence is TGTGCCAGTAGTATCAACCTACCGACTAGCGGGGGGGTAAATGAGCAGTTCTTC. It translates to CASSINLPTSGGVNEQFF.

V is TRBV20-1 and J is TRBJ1-1; TRBD1 is a possible D gene (5 bases). V lost 5 bases and J lost 2, with 6 bases in between. The length of the CDR3 is 11 residues. CDR1 and CDR2 (germline): DFQATT, SNEGSKA (reference sequence). CDR3 loop: CSAGDNTEAFF. CDR3 nucleotide sequence: TGCAGTGCTGGGGACAACACTGAAGCTTTCTTT.

The chain has TRBV6-6 and TRBJ1-1; no definite D call. This CDR3 is 15 amino acids long. Trimming left V 6 bases short and J 0 bases short, with 14 bases between. CDR1 and CDR2 (germline): MNHNY, SVGAGI (reference sequence). In DNA, the CDR3 is TGTGCCAGCAGCCCCCCGGCGAATATGAACACTGAAGCTTTCTTT. Amino acid sequence: CASSPPANMNTEAFF.

The sample holds one count of this clone. The V gene is TRBV4-1, the J gene TRBJ2-3; the D gene is possibly TRBD1 (6 bases). From germline, CDR1 is MGHRA and CDR2 YSYEKL. The CDR3 has 14 amino acids. Trimming cost V 5 bases and J 3 bases, with 12 bases left between them. The CDR3 reads CASSAQTGTDTQYF. The CDR3 bases are TGCGCCAGCAGCGCACAAACAGGGACAGATACGCAGTATTTT.